A few counts support the clone carrying this TCR beta chain. Its target is unknown. This sample is drawn from a study of early T cells in non-severe SARS-CoV-2 infection. Study in general: The sequenced material was bulk RNA from unsorted whole blood, and its chains were unpaired. Study findings and constraints: Private and CD4 specificities were missed by VDJdb matching, which favored anti-spike CD8 responses.

cDNA molecules, individually, were tagged with unique molecular identifiers. TCRdb reanalysed the 5' RACE reads using MiXCR and keeps one entry per CDR3 protein. The table records about 36,000 distinct CDR3 sequences, roughly 6.8% of them present only once. Trimming pared 1 base from V and 14 bases from J, leaving 13 bases between. The CDR3 loop spans 12 amino acids. From germline, CDR1 is SGHRS and CDR2 YFSETQ. This TCR came from an adult who was a healthcare worker with PCR-confirmed SARS-CoV-2 infection or an uninfected control (not recorded which). V and J are TRBV5-1 and TRBJ2-1; TRBD1 might be the D (5 bases). This sample comprised whole blood, obtained at baseline. CDR3 protein: CASSLKTGWKFF. The CDR3 DNA reads TGCGCCAGCAGCTTGAAAACAGGTTGGAAGTTCTTC.